In this sample, the clone carrying this T cell receptor (beta chain) turned up once. The sample is drawn from a study of blood T cell repertoires in COVID-19. Overall study context: Acute and convalescent COVID-19 specimens originated in the United States, Italy and Spain.

Seattle enrolled patients during active infection and tracked them longitudinally. The repertoire was sequenced with immunoSEQ multiplex PCR; TCRdb's copy has only in-frame clones and lacks some. Of 150,000 to 200,000 clones in the sample, around 82% were seen once. This CDR3 spans 14 amino acids. Trimming stripped 0 bases from V and 4 bases from J, with 9 bases between. The germline V gene has CDR1 LGHNA and CDR2 YNFKEQ. What was sequenced was peripheral blood. The J gene is TRBJ1-2, the V gene TRBV4-2; D is unresolved. The clonotype was recovered from a man older than 75 with COVID-19, enrolled during active disease. CDR3 coding DNA: TGTGCCAGCAGCCAAGATGACGGGGTCTATGGCTACACCTTC. Residues: CASSQDDGVYGYTF.